This T cell receptor beta chain was recorded in a study of T cells in Graves' hyperthyroidism and ophthalmopathy. Researchers amplified the TCR beta CDR3 regions from RNA transcripts. TCR CDR3 underwent first-round RT-PCR with the HTBI primer set. MiXCR was run by TCRdb on the multiplex PCR reads, yielding one entry per CDR3 protein. The top ten hold around an eighth of the sample, which has approximately 400,000 distinct CDR3 sequences, 15% to 19% seen once. Thyroid ultrasound, orbital computed tomography, clinical symptoms, and serum thyroxine and TRAb underpinned diagnoses. Fresh peripheral blood, around 9.5 ml, yielded the PBMCs. The J segment lost 9 bases and the V segment lost 5 bases, leaving 10 bases of the junction unmatched. This CDR3 is 16 amino acids long. The germline V gene has CDR1 MDHEN and CDR2 SYDVKM. This clonotype was observed a handful of times.

The source material was blood. This receptor was obtained from a woman aged 18-30 years with Graves' hyperthyroidism. J is TRBJ2-1 and V is TRBV28; 13 positions match TRBD2. This CDR3 is CASSPNRLAGGAEQFF. CDR3 DNA: TGTGCCAGCAGTCCCAACCGACTAGCGGGAGGAGCTGAGCAGTTCTTC.